These 6 T cell receptor beta chains share one sample of origin, sequenced in a study of OX40 agonist ivuxolimab in advanced cancers. Libraries were prepared by immunoSEQ multiplex PCR; TCRdb keeps only in-frame clonotypes and omits some of them. The sample lists roughly 34,000 clones; roughly 84% were seen once. The sequencing here drew on CD4+ or CD8+ T cells sorted from blood, taken in a trial of the OX40 agonist ivuxolimab. The source of these receptors is an adult with an advanced solid tumor such as melanoma, head and neck, liver or kidney cancer.

This clone was detected only a few times. This sequence joins TRBV5-6 and TRBJ2-7; TRBD2 agrees at 16 bases. Germline CDR1 reads SGHDT; CDR2 reads YYEEEE. V lost 4 bases, J lost 1 base, and 5 bases stayed unmatched. This CDR3 region has 17 residues. The CDR3 DNA sequence: TGTGCCAGCAGCCCGGGACTAGCGGGAGGGTTGTCCTACGAGCAGTACTTC. This encodes CASSPGLAGGLSYEQYF.

The chain is built from TRBV14 and TRBJ2-2; 8 nucleotides match TRBD1. Germline lookup yields CDR1 SGHDN and CDR2 FVKESK. CDR3 length: 16 residues. V trimming: 9 bases; J trimming: 0 bases; junction bases outside the gene matches: 9. The CDR3 loop is CASRPDRGPNTGELFF. The DNA of the CDR3 is TGTGCCAGTAGACCTGACAGGGGCCCGAACACCGGGGAGCTGTTTTTT.

The gene calls are TRBV10-2 and TRBJ2-7; tentatively, D is TRBD2 (5 bases). Trimming left V 2 bases short and J 4 bases short, with 6 bases between. Germline CDR1 and CDR2: WSHSY and SAAADI. The CDR3 consists of 12 residues. The CDR3 DNA follows: TGCGCCAGCAGTGAGGGGGAGTACGAGCAGTACTTC. It yields the protein CASSEGEYEQYF.

J is TRBJ2-1 and V is TRBV7-9; D may be TRBD1 (6 bases). CDR3 size: 18 residues. The ends were cut back, 2 bases at V and 4 bases at J, with 21 bases in the middle. CDR1 and CDR2 from the germline V gene are SEHNR and FQNEAQ (reference sequence). Written as DNA, the CDR3 is TGTGCCAGCAGCTTAATGCTCGTGTGGGGGCGGAATTACAATGAGCAGTTCTTC. Amino acid sequence: CASSLMLVWGRNYNEQFF.

This clone was observed a single time. The rearrangement links TRBV28 to TRBJ2-7; tentative D call: TRBD2 (6 bases). The germline gives CDR1 MDHEN, CDR2 SYDVKM. Trimming pared 5 bases from V and 0 bases from J, leaving 14 bases between. There are 15 residues in the CDR3. The CDR3 spells CASSLARDFSYEQYF. The DNA of the CDR3 is TGTGCCAGCAGTCTGGCTCGGGACTTCTCCTACGAGCAGTACTTC.

The V gene is TRBV29-1, the J gene TRBJ1-2; unclear D gene. Trimming stripped 2 bases from V and 7 bases from J, with 11 bases between. CDR3 length equals 12 residues. Germline V gives CDR1 SQVTM, CDR2 ANQGSEA. The CDR3 nucleotides read TGCAGCGTTGAATTGCCGGTGGGTGGCTACACCTTC. Translation gives CSVELPVGGYTF.